Each of the 25 T cell receptor beta chains below was sequenced from the same sample in a study of blood T cell repertoires in COVID-19. Profiled with immunoSEQ multiplex PCR; TCRdb holds only in-frame clones, not every one. The table has about 270,000 clones, approximately 80% seen once. The sequenced sample consisted of peripheral blood. These receptors all stem from a woman aged 55-69 years with active or convalescent COVID-19.

The genes are TRBV19 and TRBJ2-5; 10 bases match TRBD2. Germline-derived CDR1 and CDR2 are LNHDA and SQIVND (reference sequence). V was clipped by 4 bases and J by 5 bases; unmatched bases: 10. The CDR3 extends over 16 amino acids. The chain's CDR3 is CASSTRGSGGLETQYF. The CDR3 nucleotides are TGTGCCAGTAGTACTCGGGGTAGCGGGGGGTTGGAGACCCAGTACTTC.

The chain is built from TRBV6-6 and TRBJ2-1; perhaps TRBD2 as D (7 bases). Germline CDR1 and CDR2: MNHNY and SVGAGI (reference sequence). V lost 2 bases and J 14 bases, leaving 19 bases between the germline ends. This CDR3 comprises 14 residues. In nucleotides, the CDR3 is TGTGCCAGCAGTTACGCGGGCGGGGGCCGCGGTGAGTTCTTC. Residues: CASSYAGGGRGEFF.

CDR3 residues: CASSPSRTADYYGYTF. CDR3 nucleotide sequence: TGCGCCAGCAGTCCATCCCGGACAGCAGATTACTATGGCTACACCTTC. The rearrangement uses TRBV4-3 and TRBJ1-2, with D possibly TRBD1 on 6 matching bases. V was cut by 6 bases and J by 3 bases, with 20 bases left in between. CDR1 is LGHNA and CDR2 is YSLEER in the germline V gene. The CDR3 totals 16 residues.

This chain connects TRBV25-1 to TRBJ1-4; D gene unclear. The CDR3 runs to 16 residues. V dropped 4 bases and J dropped 0 bases, with 12 bases sitting between them. Germline loops: CDR1 MGHDK, CDR2 SYGVNS. The CDR3, as DNA: TGTGCCAGCAGTGGATTCAACACCGCAACTAATGAAAAACTGTTTTTT. The encoded protein is CASSGFNTATNEKLFF.

The rearrangement links TRBV7-9 to TRBJ1-2; no clear D gene. V lost 10 bases and J lost 8, with 17 bases in between. The CDR3 extends over 12 amino acids. Germline values: CDR1 SEHNR, CDR2 FQNEAQ (reference sequence). The CDR3 nucleotides are TGTGCCACCCCCGGGGAGTCGGGAGGCTACACCTTC. This codes for CATPGESGGYTF.

DNA for the CDR3: TGTGCCAGCAGCAAGTTAGCGGGGGGCGACTCCTACGAGCAGTACTTC. It encodes CASSKLAGGDSYEQYF. V is TRBV13 and J is TRBJ2-7; TRBD2 agrees at 10 bases. The germline V gene encodes CDR1 PRHDT and CDR2 FYEKMQ (reference sequence). The V and J ends lost 5 bases and 0 bases, in that order; junction bases with no gene match: 7. The CDR3 length is 16 residues.

The chain recombines TRBV18 with TRBJ2-7; D remains ambiguous. V gave up 1 base and J gave up 2 bases, with 9 bases separating them. In germline, CDR1 is KGHSH, CDR2 LQKENI. The CDR3 has 14 amino acids. The CDR3 spells CASSPRASAYEQYF. The CDR3 nucleotides are TGTGCCAGCTCACCACGGGCGTCCGCCTACGAGCAGTACTTC.

The chain joins TRBV4-2 to TRBJ1-5; D may be TRBD1 (5 bases). Trimming took off 2 bases at V and 0 bases at J, with 14 bases between the two ends. Germline CDR1 is LGHNA and CDR2 is YNFKEQ. This CDR3 has 17 residues. The CDR3 sequence is CASSQSGGIISNQPQHF. The CDR3 nucleotides are TGTGCCAGCAGCCAATCGGGGGGGATAATTAGCAATCAGCCCCAGCATTTT.

The chain is built from TRBV25-1 and TRBJ1-1; possible D gene TRBD1, 5 bases. This CDR3 spans 14 amino acids. Germline values: CDR1 MGHDK, CDR2 SYGVNS. Trimming left V 4 bases short and J 7 bases short, with 16 bases between. The CDR3 nucleotides are TGTGCCAGCAGTGCTCCGGGACTCCGGGGTGAAGCTTTCTTT. This translates into CASSAPGLRGEAFF. Using reference TRBV25-1 and TRBJ1-1 for the parts outside the CDR3, the full variable domain is EADIYQTPRYLVIGTGKKITLECSQTMGHDKMYWYQQDPGMELHLIHYSYGVNSTEKGDLSSESTVSRIRTEHFPLTLESARPSHTSQYLCASSAPGLRGEAFFGQGTRLTVV.

V and J are TRBV7-8 and TRBJ1-2; D is unclear. This CDR3 contains 17 residues. Trimming cost V 1 base and J 2 bases, with 17 bases left between them. Germline CDR1 is SGHVS and CDR2 is FQNEAQ. CDR3 in amino acids: CASSLGAAGEINYGYTF. The CDR3 DNA reads TGTGCCAGCAGCTTAGGCGCGGCGGGCGAAATAAACTATGGCTACACCTTC. Supplemented by reference TRBV7-8 and TRBJ1-2, the full variable domain reads GAGVSQSPRYKVAKRGQDVALRCDPISGHVSLFWYQQALGQGPEFLTYFQNEAQLDKSGLPSDRFFAERPEGSVSTLKIQRTQQEDSAVYLCASSLGAAGEINYGYTFGSGTRLTVV.

The rearrangement links TRBV3-1 (or the pseudogene TRBV3-2) to TRBJ1-1; 7 bases map to TRBD1. This CDR3 has 14 residues. In germline, CDR1 is LGHDT, CDR2 YNNKEL (reference sequence). V trimming: 4 bases; J trimming: 4 bases; junction bases outside the gene matches: 6. The CDR3 coding sequence is TGTGCCAGCAGCCGAGGGGGCGCGGGCACTGAAGCTTTCTTT. It translates to CASSRGGAGTEAFF.

The chain combines TRBV2 with TRBJ2-1; no firm D call. This CDR3 comprises 14 residues. Trimming stripped 4 bases from V and 8 bases from J, with 15 bases between. Germline V CDR1 and CDR2: SNHLY, FYNNEI. The CDR3 here is CASSGIGSRHEQFF. CDR3 DNA: TGTGCCAGCAGTGGAATCGGTAGCCGCCATGAGCAGTTCTTC.

This rearrangement joins TRBV6-5 to TRBJ2-7; maybe TRBD1 (6 bases). There are 16 residues in the CDR3. CDR1 is MNHEY, CDR2 SVGAGI, per germline. The V end was cut by 4 bases, the J end by 9 bases, with 25 bases between. Here the CDR3 DNA reads TGTGCCAGCAGTTCCTCGGGACACGCCAGTCTATTAGGGCAGTACTTC. This translates into CASSSSGHASLLGQYF.

The J gene is TRBJ2-7, the V gene TRBV10-2; 8 positions agree with TRBD1. CDR3 length: 13 amino acids. J gave up 3 bases and V 4 bases, and 2 bases lay outside the gene matches. CDR1 and CDR2 from the germline V gene are WSHSY and SAAADI. CDR3 sequence: CASSGGQGYEQYF. The CDR3 DNA reads as TGCGCCAGCAGTGGTGGACAGGGCTACGAGCAGTACTTC.

The gene calls are TRBV29-1 and TRBJ1-5, with 8 nucleotides matching TRBD1. V gave up 6 bases and J gave up 6 bases; unmatched junction bases: 7. Germline CDR1 and CDR2: SQVTM and ANQGSEA. This CDR3 spans 13 amino acids. CDR3 protein: CSVYRGFRQPQHF. The CDR3, as DNA: TGCAGCGTCTACAGGGGGTTCCGTCAGCCCCAGCATTTT.

The chain uses TRBV7-9 and TRBJ2-7, with 10 positions matching TRBD1. The CDR3 spans 17 residues. V lost 8 bases to trimming and J lost 1 base; unmatched junction nucleotides: 14. Germline loops: CDR1 SEHNR, CDR2 FQNEAQ (reference sequence). CDR3 bases: TGTGCCAGCGATAGGGACAGGGGAGGGACGAGGTCCTACGAGCAGTACTTC. This sequence encodes CASDRDRGGTRSYEQYF. Using reference TRBV7-9 and TRBJ2-7 for the parts outside the CDR3, the full variable domain is DTGVSQNPRHKITKRGQNVTFRCDPISEHNRLYWYRQTLGQGPEFLTYFQNEAQLEKSRLLSDRFSAERPKGSFSTLEIQRTEQGDSAMYLCASDRDRGGTRSYEQYFGPGTRLTVT.

The chain is built from TRBV6-5 and TRBJ2-7, with 7 positions matching TRBD1. The CDR3 runs 13 residues. Germline CDR1 and CDR2: MNHEY and SVGAGI. V shed 5 bases and J 6 bases; nucleotides not matched to a gene: 7. The CDR3 loop reads CASSTLPGGEQYF. The CDR3 DNA sequence: TGTGCCAGCAGTACCCTCCCAGGGGGCGAGCAGTACTTC.

The rearrangement uses TRBV5-4 and TRBJ2-1; 11 bases align to TRBD2. CDR3 size: 17 residues. Trimming at V came to 0 bases and at J to 4 bases, leaving 6 bases not matched to a gene. Germline CDR1 reads SGHNT; CDR2 reads YYREEE (reference sequence). The CDR3 region has the DNA TGTGCCAGCAGCTTGGATGGGACTAGCGGCCCTTACAATGAGCAGTTCTTC. Its protein is CASSLDGTSGPYNEQFF.

V gene TRBV5-4 combines with J gene TRBJ1-4; 7 bases are a match to TRBD1. Germline V gene sequence: CDR1 SGHNT, CDR2 YYREEE (reference sequence). The CDR3 runs to 17 residues. V lost 2 bases and J lost 3; bases outside the gene matches: 10. CDR3 DNA: TGTGCCAGCAGCTTACGGACAGGCTACGGGGCTAATGAAAAACTGTTTTTT. Its protein is CASSLRTGYGANEKLFF.

V and J are TRBV19 and TRBJ1-2, with 8 bases matching TRBD1. The CDR3 totals 13 residues. CDR1 is LNHDA and CDR2 is SQIVND in the germline V gene (reference sequence). V lost 3 bases and J lost 7; bases outside the gene matches: 4. The DNA of the CDR3 is TGTGCCAGTAGTATCCGGACAGGGTCTGGCTACACCTTC. This sequence encodes CASSIRTGSGYTF.

The V and J genes are TRBV7-9 and TRBJ1-5; 7 positions agree with TRBD1. The CDR3 is made up of 17 amino acids. V was clipped by 0 bases and J by 3 bases; unmatched bases: 8. Germline CDR1 reads SEHNR; CDR2 reads FQNEAQ (reference sequence). The CDR3, as DNA: TGTGCCAGCAGCTTAGCCGCAGGGGGAAAGTACAATCAGCCCCAGCATTTT. Amino acids: CASSLAAGGKYNQPQHF.

The sample holds one count of this clone. This chain links TRBV24-1 with TRBJ1-1; 9 bases map to TRBD1. V trimming: 7 bases; J trimming: 1 base; junction bases outside the gene matches: 3. This CDR3 is 14 amino acids long. Germline values: CDR1 KGHDR, CDR2 SFDVKD. CDR3 bases: TGTGCCACCAGGGGGGGACAGGGGAACACTGAAGCTTTCTTT. Amino acids: CATRGGQGNTEAFF.

This clone was counted a few times. V is TRBV30 and J is TRBJ2-7; 9 positions agree with TRBD1. With V trimmed by 3 bases and J by 2 bases, 14 bases remained unmatched. Per the germline V gene, CDR1 is GTSNPN and CDR2 is SVGIG (reference sequence). This CDR3 has 17 amino acids. The CDR3 DNA is TGTGCCTGGAGCACCCGGGCCGGGGACAGGGTTACCTACGAGCAGTACTTC. Translated: CAWSTRAGDRVTYEQYF. Combining the CDR3 with reference TRBV30 and TRBJ2-7 gives the whole variable domain SQTIHQWPATLVQPVGSPLSLECTVEGTSNPNLYWYRQAAGRGLQLLFYSVGIGQISSEVPQNLSASRPQDRQFILSSKKLLLSDSGFYLCAWSTRAGDRVTYEQYFGPGTRLTVT.

The chain joins TRBV25-1 to TRBJ1-1; a possible D gene is TRBD1 (6 bases). Germline assignment: CDR1 MGHDK and CDR2 SYGVNS. V was pared by 3 bases and J by 11 bases, with 16 bases between. The CDR3 runs to 13 residues. Here the CDR3 reads CASSDPGVGVAFF. The CDR3 region has the DNA TGTGCCAGCAGTGACCCAGGGGTGGGGGTTGCTTTCTTT.

The rearrangement uses TRBV25-1 and TRBJ1-1; the match to TRBD1 covers 10 bases. V dropped 4 bases and J dropped 2; count of bases not matched to a gene: 4. The CDR3 is 15 residues long. Germline loops: CDR1 MGHDK, CDR2 SYGVNS. CDR3 coding DNA: TGTGCCAGCAGTGGCCGGACAGGGGGAAACACTGAAGCTTTCTTT. Protein: CASSGRTGGNTEAFF.